The source of this T cell receptor beta chain is a study of PD-1 and CTLA-4 blockade in melanoma. CDR3 size: 14 residues. The V gene's germline CDR1 is MNHEY and CDR2 SMNVEV (reference sequence). After removal of 6 bases from V and 0 bases from J, the junction contained 5 bases not matched to a gene. The repertoire was sequenced with immunoSEQ multiplex PCR; TCRdb's copy has only in-frame clones and lacks some. The data contain 25,000 to 30,000 clones, roughly 89% of them singletons. Sequenced material: CD8+ T cells from peripheral blood, taken before anti-PD-1 treatment. V and J are TRBV27 and TRBJ2-7, with TRBD1 matching over 7 bases. This sequence was found in a human donor with melanoma. CDR3 nucleotide sequence: TGTGCCAGCAGGGACCGGGACAGCTCCTACGAGCAGTACTTC. Its protein is CASRDRDSSYEQYF.